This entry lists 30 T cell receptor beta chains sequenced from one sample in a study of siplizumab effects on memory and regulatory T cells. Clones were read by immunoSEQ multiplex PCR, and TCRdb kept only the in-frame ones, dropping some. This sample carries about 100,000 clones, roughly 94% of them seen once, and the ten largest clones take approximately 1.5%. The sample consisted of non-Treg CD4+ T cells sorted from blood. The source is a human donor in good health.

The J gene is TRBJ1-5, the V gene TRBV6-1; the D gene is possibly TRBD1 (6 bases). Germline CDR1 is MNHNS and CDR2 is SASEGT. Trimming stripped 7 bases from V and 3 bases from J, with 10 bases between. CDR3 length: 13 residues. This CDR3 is CASKRQVNQPQHF. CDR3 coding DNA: TGTGCCAGCAAAAGACAGGTCAATCAGCCCCAGCATTTT.

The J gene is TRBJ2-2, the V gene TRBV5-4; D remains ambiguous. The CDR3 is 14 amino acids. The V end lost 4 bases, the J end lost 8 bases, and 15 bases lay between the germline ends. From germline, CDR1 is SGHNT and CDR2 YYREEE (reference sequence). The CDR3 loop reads CASSPRSPPGELFF. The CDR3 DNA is TGTGCCAGCAGCCCGAGATCCCCCCCTGGGGAGCTGTTTTTT.

CDR3 DNA: TGTGCCAGCAGCGCGTGGACAGGGGCGATTTACAATGAGCAGTTCTTC. It translates to CASSAWTGAIYNEQFF. The chain links TRBV11-2 to TRBJ2-1, with 9 nucleotides matching TRBD1. This CDR3 is 16 amino acids long. V was clipped by 5 bases and J by 4 bases; unmatched bases: 9. The germline gives CDR1 SGHAT, CDR2 FQNNGV.

In DNA form, the CDR3 reads TGTGCCAGCAGTTTATGGACAAACAGGGGTGAAGCTTTCTTT. Its protein product is CASSLWTNRGEAFF. This chain links TRBV28 with TRBJ1-1, with 7 bases lining up with TRBD1. The V gene's germline CDR1 is MDHEN and CDR2 SYDVKM. This CDR3 region has 14 residues. Losses at the gene ends were 0 bases for V and 7 bases for J; bases not matched to a gene: 5.

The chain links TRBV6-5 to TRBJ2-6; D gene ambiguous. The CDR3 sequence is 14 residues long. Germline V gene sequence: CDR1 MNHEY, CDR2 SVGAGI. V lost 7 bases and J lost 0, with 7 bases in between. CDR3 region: CASKRTSGANVLTF. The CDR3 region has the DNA TGTGCCAGCAAAAGGACCTCTGGGGCCAACGTCCTGACTTTC.

CDR3 bases: TGTGCCAGCAGCCCCTTGTCAGGGGGAGAGACCCAGTACTTC. It encodes CASSPLSGGETQYF. V and J are TRBV9 and TRBJ2-5, with 7 bases aligning to TRBD1. Germline-derived CDR1 and CDR2 are SGDLS and YYNGEE. The CDR3 loop spans 14 amino acids. The V segment lost 4 bases and the J segment 4 bases; nucleotides outside the gene matches: 7.

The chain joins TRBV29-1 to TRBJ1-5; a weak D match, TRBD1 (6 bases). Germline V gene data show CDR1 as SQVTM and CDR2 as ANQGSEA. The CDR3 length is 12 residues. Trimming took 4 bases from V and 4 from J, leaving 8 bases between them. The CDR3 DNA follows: TGCAGCGTTGTCCAGGGGAATCAGCCCCAGCATTTT. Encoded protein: CSVVQGNQPQHF.

The CDR3 nucleotides are TGTGCCAGCAGCTTAGGGGGGGACGTTAGCACAGATACGCAGTATTTT. It translates to CASSLGGDVSTDTQYF. The chain links TRBV11-2 to TRBJ2-3; tentative D call: TRBD2 (6 bases). V was trimmed by 1 base and J by 0 bases, leaving 11 bases between them. The CDR3 runs 16 residues. Germline CDR1 SGHAT, CDR2 FQNNGV.

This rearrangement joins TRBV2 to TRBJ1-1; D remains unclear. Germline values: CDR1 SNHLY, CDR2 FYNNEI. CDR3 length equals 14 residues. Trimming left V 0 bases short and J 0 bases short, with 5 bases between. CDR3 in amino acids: CASSEAKMNTEAFF. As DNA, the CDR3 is TGTGCCAGCAGTGAAGCGAAGATGAACACTGAAGCTTTCTTT.

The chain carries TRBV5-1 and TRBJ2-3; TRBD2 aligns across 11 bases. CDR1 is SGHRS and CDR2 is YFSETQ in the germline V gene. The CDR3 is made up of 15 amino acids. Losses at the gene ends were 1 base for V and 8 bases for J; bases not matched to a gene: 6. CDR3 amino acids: CASSLTSGRAGTQYF. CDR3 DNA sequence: TGCGCCAGCAGCTTGACTAGCGGGAGAGCTGGTACGCAGTATTTT.

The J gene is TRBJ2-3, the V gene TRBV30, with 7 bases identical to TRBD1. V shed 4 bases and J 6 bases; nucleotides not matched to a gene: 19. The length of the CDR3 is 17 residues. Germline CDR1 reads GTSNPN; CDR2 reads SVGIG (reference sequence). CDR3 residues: CAWNPRTTGKGRDTQYF. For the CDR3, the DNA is TGTGCCTGGAACCCCCGGACGACAGGGAAGGGACGGGATACGCAGTATTTT.

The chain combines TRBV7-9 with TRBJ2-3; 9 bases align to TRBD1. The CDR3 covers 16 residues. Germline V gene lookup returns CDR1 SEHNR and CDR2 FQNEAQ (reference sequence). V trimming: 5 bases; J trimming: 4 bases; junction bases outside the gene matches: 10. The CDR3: CASSRRDRAMSDTQYF. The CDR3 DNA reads TGTGCCAGCAGCCGGCGGGACAGGGCTATGTCAGATACGCAGTATTTT.

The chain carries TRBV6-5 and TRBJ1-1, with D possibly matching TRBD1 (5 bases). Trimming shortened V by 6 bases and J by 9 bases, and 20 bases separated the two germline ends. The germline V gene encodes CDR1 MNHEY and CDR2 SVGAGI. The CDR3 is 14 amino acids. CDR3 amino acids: CASSSAEGKAKAFF. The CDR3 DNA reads TGTGCCAGCAGCTCTGCTGAGGGGAAGGCTAAAGCTTTCTTT.

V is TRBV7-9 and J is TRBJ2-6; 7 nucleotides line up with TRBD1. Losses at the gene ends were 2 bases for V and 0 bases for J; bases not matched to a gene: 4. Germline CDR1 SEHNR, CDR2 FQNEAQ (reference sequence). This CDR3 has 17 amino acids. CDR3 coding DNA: TGTGCCAGCAGCTTAAGAGGGGGCGACTCTGGGGCCAACGTCCTGACTTTC. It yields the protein CASSLRGGDSGANVLTF.

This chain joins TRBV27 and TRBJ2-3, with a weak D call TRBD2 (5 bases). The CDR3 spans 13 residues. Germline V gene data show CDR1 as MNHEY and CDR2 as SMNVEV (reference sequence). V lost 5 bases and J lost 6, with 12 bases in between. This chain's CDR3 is CASSPRAGDTQYF. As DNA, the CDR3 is TGTGCCAGCAGTCCCCGGGCGGGTGATACGCAGTATTTT.

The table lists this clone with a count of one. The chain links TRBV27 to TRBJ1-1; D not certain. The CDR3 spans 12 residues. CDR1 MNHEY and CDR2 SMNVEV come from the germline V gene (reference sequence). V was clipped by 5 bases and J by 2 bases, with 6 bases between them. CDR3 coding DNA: TGTGCCAGCAGTCTCCCCAACACTGAAGCTTTCTTT. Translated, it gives CASSLPNTEAFF.

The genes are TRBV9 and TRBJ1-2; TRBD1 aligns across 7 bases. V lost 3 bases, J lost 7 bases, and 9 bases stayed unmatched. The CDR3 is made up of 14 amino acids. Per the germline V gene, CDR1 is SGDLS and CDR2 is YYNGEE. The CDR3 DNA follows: TGTGCCAGCAGCGACTTAGCAGGGGGTTTTGGCTACACCTTC. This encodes CASSDLAGGFGYTF.

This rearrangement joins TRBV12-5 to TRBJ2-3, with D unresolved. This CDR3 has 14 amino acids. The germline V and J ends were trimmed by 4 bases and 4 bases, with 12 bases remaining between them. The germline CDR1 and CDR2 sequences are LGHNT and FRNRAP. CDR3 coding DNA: TGTGCTAGTGGTTCGGGCAATTTGCCAGATACGCAGTATTTT. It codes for CASGSGNLPDTQYF.

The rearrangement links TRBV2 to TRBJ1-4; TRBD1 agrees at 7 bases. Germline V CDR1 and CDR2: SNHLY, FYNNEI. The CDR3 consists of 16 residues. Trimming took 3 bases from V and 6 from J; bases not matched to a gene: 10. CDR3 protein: CASSDQLLGTDEKLFF. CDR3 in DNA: TGTGCCAGCAGTGATCAACTTTTGGGGACAGATGAAAAACTGTTTTTT. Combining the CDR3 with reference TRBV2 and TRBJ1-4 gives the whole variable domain EPEVTQTPSHQVTQMGQEVILRCVPISNHLYFYWYRQILGQKVEFLVSFYNNEISEKSEIFDDQFSVERPDGSNFTLKIRSTKLEDSAMYFCASSDQLLGTDEKLFFGSGTQLSVL.

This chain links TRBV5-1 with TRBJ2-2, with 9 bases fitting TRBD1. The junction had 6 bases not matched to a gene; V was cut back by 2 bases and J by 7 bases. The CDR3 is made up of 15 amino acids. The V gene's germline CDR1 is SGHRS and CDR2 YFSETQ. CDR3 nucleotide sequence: TGCGCCAGCAGCTTACAGGGGGCGTCTAACGGGGAGCTGTTTTTT. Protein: CASSLQGASNGELFF.

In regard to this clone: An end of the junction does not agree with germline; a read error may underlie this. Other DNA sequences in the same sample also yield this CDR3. The CDR3 sequence: CASTRTGGDEQYF. DNA for the CDR3: TGCGCCAGCACCCGGACAGGGGGCGACGAGCAGTACTTC. The genes are TRBV11-1 and TRBJ2-7; TRBD1 aligns across 11 bases. This CDR3 spans 13 amino acids. Germline-derived CDR1 and CDR2 are SGHAT and FQDESV (reference sequence).

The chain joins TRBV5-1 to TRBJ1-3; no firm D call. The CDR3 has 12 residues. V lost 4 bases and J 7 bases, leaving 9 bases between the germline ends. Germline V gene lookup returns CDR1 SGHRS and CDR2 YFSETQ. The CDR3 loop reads CASSRDGNTIYF. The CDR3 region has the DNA TGCGCCAGCAGCCGTGATGGGAACACCATATATTTT. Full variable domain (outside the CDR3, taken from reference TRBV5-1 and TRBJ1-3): KAGVTQTPRYLIKTRGQQVTLSCSPISGHRSVSWYQQTPGQGLQFLFEYFSETQRNKGNFPGRFSGRQFSNSRSEMNVSTLELGDSALYLCASSRDGNTIYFGEGSWLTVV.

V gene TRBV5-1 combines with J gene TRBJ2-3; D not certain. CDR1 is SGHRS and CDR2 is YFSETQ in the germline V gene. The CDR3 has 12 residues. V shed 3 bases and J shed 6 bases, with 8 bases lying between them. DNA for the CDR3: TGCGCCAGCAGCTCCCCCTCGGATACGCAGTATTTT. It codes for CASSSPSDTQYF.

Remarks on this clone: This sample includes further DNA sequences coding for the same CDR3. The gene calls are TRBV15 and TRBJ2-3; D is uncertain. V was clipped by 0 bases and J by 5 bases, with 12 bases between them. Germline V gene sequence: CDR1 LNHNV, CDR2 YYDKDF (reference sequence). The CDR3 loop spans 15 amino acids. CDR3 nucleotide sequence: TGTGCCACCAGCAGAGAGGGCCGGGCGCTAGATACGCAGTATTTT. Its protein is CATSREGRALDTQYF.

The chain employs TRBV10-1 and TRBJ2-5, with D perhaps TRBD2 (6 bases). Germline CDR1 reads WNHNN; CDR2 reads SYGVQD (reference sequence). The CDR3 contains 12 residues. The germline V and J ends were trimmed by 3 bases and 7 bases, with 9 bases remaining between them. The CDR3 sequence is CASSDSGATQYF. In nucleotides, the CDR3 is TGCGCCAGCAGTGATAGCGGAGCGACCCAGTACTTC.

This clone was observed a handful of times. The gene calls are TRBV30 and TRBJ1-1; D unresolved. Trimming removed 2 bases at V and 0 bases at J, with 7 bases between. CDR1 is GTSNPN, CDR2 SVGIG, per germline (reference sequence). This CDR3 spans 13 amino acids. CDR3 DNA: TGTGCCTGGAGTCTCCACATGAACACTGAAGCTTTCTTT. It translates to CAWSLHMNTEAFF.

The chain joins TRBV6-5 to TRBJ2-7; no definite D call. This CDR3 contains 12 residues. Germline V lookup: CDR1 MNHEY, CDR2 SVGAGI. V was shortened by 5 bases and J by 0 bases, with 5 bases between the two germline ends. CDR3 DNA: TGTGCCAGCAGTCGATCCTCCTACGAGCAGTACTTC. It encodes CASSRSSYEQYF.

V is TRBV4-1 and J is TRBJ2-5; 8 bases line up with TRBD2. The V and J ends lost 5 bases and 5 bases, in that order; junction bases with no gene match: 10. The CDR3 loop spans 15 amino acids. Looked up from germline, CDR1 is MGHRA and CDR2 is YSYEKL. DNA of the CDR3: TGCGCCAGCAGCTTGCGAGCGGGAGTCGTTGAGACCCAGTACTTC. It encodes CASSLRAGVVETQYF.

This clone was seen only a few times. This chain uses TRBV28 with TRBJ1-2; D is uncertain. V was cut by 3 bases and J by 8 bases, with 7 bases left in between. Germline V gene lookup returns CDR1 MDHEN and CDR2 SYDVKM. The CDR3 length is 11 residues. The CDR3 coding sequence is TGTGCCAGCAGTTTGGGATTCGGCTACACCTTC. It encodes CASSLGFGYTF.

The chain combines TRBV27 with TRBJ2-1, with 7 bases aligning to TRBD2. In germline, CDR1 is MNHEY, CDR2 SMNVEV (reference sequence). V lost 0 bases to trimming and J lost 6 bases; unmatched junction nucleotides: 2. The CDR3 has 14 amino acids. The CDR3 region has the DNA TGTGCCAGCAGTTTATCGGGGAGGGTCAATGAGCAGTTCTTC. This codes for CASSLSGRVNEQFF.